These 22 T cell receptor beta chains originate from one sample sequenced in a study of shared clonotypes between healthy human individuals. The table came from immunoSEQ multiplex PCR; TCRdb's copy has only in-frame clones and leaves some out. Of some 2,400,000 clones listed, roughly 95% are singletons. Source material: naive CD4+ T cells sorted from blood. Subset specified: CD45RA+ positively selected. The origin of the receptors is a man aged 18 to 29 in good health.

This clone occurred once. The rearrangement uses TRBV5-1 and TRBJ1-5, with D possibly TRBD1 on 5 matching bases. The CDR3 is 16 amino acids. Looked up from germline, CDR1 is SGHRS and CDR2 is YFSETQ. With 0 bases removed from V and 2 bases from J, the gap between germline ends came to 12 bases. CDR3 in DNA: TGCGCCAGCAGCTTGGGCGACAGTACGGGCAATCAGCCCCAGCATTTT. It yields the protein CASSLGDSTGNQPQHF.

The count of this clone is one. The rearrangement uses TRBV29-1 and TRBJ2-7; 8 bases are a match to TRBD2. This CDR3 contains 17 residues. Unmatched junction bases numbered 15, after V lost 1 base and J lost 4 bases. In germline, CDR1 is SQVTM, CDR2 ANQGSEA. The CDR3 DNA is TGCAGCGTTGAAGCTCGCCTCACTAGCGGAATAATATACGAGCAGTACTTC. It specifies CSVEARLTSGIIYEQYF.

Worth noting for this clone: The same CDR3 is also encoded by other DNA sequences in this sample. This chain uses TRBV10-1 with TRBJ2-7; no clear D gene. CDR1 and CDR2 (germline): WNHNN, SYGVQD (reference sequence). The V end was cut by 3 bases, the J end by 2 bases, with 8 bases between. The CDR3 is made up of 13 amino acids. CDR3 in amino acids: CASSEAGTYEQYF. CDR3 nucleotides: TGCGCCAGCAGTGAAGCAGGAACCTACGAGCAGTACTTC.

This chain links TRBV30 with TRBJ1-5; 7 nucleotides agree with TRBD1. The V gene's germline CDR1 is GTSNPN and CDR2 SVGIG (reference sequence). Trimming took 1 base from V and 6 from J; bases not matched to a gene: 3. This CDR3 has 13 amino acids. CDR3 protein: CAWSGQGIQPQHF. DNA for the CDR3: TGTGCCTGGAGTGGACAGGGAATTCAGCCCCAGCATTTT.

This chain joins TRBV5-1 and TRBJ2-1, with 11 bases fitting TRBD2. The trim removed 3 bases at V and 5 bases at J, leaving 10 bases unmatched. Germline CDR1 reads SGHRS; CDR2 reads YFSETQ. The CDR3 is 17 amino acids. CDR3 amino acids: CASSSRGVTSGNNEQFF. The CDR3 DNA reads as TGCGCCAGCAGCTCGCGTGGGGTGACTAGCGGGAACAATGAGCAGTTCTTC.

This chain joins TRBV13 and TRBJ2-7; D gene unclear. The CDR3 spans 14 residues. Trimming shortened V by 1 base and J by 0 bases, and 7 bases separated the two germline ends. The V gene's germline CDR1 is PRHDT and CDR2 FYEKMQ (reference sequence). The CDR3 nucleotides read TGTGCCAGCAGCTTAGTTAGGAGCTCCTACGAGCAGTACTTC. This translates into CASSLVRSSYEQYF. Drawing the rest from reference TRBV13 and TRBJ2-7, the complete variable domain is AAGVIQSPRHLIKEKRETATLKCYPIPRHDTVYWYQQGPGQDPQFLISFYEKMQSDKGSIPDRFSAQQFSDYHSELNMSSLELGDSALYFCASSLVRSSYEQYFGPGTRLTVT.

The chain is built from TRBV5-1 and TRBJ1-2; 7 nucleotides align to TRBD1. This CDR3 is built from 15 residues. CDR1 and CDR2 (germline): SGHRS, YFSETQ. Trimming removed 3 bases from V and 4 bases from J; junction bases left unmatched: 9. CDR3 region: CASSSLDRAGYGYTF. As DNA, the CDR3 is TGCGCCAGCAGCTCCCTTGACAGGGCCGGCTATGGCTACACCTTC. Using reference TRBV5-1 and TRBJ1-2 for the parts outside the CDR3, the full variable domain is KAGVTQTPRYLIKTRGQQVTLSCSPISGHRSVSWYQQTPGQGLQFLFEYFSETQRNKGNFPGRFSGRQFSNSRSEMNVSTLELGDSALYLCASSSLDRAGYGYTFGSGTRLTVV.

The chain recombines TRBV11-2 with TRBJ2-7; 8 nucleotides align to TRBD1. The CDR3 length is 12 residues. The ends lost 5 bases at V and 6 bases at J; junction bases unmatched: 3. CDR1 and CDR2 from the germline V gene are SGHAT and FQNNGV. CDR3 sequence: CASSQTGGEQYF. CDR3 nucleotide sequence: TGTGCCAGCAGCCAAACAGGGGGCGAGCAGTACTTC.

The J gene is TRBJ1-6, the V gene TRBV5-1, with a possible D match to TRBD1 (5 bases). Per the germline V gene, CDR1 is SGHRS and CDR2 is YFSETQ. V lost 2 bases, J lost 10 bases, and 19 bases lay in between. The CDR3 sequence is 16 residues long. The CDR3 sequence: CASSLSGPLEGSPLHF. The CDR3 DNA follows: TGCGCCAGCAGCTTATCAGGGCCGCTGGAGGGGTCACCCCTCCACTTT. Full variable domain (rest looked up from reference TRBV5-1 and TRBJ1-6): KAGVTQTPRYLIKTRGQQVTLSCSPISGHRSVSWYQQTPGQGLQFLFEYFSETQRNKGNFPGRFSGRQFSNSRSEMNVSTLELGDSALYLCASSLSGPLEGSPLHFGNGTRLTVT.

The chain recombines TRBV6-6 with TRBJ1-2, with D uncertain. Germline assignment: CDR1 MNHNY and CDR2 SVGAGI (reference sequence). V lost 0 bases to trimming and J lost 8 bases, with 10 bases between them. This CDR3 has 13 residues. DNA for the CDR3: TGTGCCAGCAGTTACTCTCCCAGAGAGGGCTACACCTTC. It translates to CASSYSPREGYTF.

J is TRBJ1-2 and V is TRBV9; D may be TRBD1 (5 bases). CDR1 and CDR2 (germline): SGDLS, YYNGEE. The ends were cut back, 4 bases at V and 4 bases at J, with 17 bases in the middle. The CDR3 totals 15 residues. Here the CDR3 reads CASSSRGGNPYGYTF. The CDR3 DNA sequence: TGTGCCAGCAGCTCCCGGGGGGGGAATCCCTATGGCTACACCTTC.

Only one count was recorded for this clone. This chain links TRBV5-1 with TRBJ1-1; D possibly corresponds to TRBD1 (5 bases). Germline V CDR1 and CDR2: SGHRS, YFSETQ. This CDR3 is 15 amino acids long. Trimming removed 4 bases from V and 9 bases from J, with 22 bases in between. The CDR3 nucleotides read TGCGCCAGCAGCACCGGGACTCCCGGAGCCCCCCAAGCTTTCTTT. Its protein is CASSTGTPGAPQAFF.

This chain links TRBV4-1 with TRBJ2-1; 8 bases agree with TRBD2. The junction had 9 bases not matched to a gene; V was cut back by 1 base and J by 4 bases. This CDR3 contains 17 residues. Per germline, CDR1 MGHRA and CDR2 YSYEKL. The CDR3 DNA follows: TGCGCCAGCAGCCAAGGGCCCGGGGGGGGCCGATACAATGAGCAGTTCTTC. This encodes CASSQGPGGGRYNEQFF.

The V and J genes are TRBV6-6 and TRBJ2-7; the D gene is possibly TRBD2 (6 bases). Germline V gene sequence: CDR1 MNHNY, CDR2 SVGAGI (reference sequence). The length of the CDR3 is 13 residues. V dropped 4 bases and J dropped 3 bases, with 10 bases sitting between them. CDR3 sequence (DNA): TGTGCCAGCAGTTCAGCGACTAGCTACGAGCAGTACTTC. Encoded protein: CASSSATSYEQYF.

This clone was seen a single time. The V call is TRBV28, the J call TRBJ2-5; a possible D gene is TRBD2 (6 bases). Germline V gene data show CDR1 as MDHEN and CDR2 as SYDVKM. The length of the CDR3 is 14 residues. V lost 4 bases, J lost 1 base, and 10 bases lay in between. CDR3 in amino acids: CASSSRLVQETQYF. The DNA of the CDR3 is TGTGCCAGCAGTTCCAGACTAGTCCAAGAGACCCAGTACTTC.

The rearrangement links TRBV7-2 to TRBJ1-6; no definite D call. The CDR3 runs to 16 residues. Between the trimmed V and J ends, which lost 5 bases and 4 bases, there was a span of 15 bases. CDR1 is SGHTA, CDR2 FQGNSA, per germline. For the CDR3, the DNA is TGTGCCAGCAGCGGATTGGGAGGAACTTATAATTCACCCCTCCACTTT. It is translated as CASSGLGGTYNSPLHF.

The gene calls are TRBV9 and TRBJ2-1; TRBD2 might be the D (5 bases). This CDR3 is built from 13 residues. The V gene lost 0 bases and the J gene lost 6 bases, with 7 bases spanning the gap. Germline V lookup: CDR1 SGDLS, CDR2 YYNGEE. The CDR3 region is CASSVGGSNEQFF. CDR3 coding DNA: TGTGCCAGCAGCGTAGGAGGGTCCAATGAGCAGTTCTTC. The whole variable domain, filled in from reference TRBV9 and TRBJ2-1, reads DSGVTQTPKHLITATGQRVTLRCSPRSGDLSVYWYQQSLDQGLQFLIQYYNGEERAKGNILERFSAQQFPDLHSELNLSSLELGDSALYFCASSVGGSNEQFFGPGTRLTVL.

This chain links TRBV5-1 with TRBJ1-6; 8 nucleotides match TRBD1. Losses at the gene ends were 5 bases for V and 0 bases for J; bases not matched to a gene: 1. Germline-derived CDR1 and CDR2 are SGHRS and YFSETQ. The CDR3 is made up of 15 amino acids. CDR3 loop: CASRQGVSYNSPLHF. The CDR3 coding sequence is TGCGCCAGCAGACAGGGGGTCTCCTATAATTCACCCCTCCACTTT. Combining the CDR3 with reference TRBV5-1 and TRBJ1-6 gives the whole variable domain KAGVTQTPRYLIKTRGQQVTLSCSPISGHRSVSWYQQTPGQGLQFLFEYFSETQRNKGNFPGRFSGRQFSNSRSEMNVSTLELGDSALYLCASRQGVSYNSPLHFGNGTRLTVT.

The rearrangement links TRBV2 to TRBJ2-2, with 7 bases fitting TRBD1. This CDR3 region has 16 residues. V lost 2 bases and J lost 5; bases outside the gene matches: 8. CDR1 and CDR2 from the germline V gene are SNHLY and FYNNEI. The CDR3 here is CASSERAGGRTGELFF. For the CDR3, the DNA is TGTGCCAGCAGTGAACGGGCAGGGGGTCGGACCGGGGAGCTGTTTTTT.

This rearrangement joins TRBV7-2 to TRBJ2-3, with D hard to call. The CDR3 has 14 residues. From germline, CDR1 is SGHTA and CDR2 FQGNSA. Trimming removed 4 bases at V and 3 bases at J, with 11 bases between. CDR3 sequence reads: CASSSISETDTQYF. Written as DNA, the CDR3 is TGTGCCAGCAGCTCCATCTCGGAGACAGATACGCAGTATTTT.

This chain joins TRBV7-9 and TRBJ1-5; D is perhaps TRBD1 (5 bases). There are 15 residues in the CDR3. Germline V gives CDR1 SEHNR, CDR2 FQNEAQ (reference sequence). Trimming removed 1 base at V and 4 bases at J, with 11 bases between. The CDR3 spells CASSLVGTENQPQHF. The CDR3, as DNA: TGTGCCAGCAGCTTAGTTGGGACCGAGAATCAGCCCCAGCATTTT.

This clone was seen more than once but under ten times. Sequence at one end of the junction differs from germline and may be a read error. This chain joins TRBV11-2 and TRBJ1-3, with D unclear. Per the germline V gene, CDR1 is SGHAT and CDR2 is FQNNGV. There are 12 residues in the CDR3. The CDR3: CASSLDRNDPNF. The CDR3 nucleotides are TGTGCCAGCAGCTTAGATCGTAACGACCCGAATTTT.